This entry lists 24 T cell receptor beta chains sequenced from one sample in a study of OX40 agonist ivuxolimab in advanced cancers. Sequenced by immunoSEQ multiplex PCR; TCRdb stores in-frame clones only, minus some. The table records 72,000 or so clones, approximately 90% of them present only once. The sequenced sample was CD4+ or CD8+ T cells sorted from blood, obtained in a trial of the OX40 agonist ivuxolimab. All receptors come from an adult with an advanced solid tumor such as melanoma, head and neck, liver or kidney cancer.

The chain uses TRBV9 and TRBJ1-6; D possibly corresponds to TRBD1 (5 bases). Germline V lookup: CDR1 SGDLS, CDR2 YYNGEE. CDR3 length: 14 residues. Trimming removed 0 bases from V and 6 bases from J, with 7 bases in between. The CDR3 DNA reads TGTGCCAGCAGCGTAGGCCAGGGTAATTCACCCCTCCACTTT. Translation gives CASSVGQGNSPLHF.

V is TRBV19 and J is TRBJ2-2; TRBD1 or TRBD2 may be the D gene (6 bases each). V lost 7 bases and J 4 bases, leaving 19 bases between the germline ends. Per the germline V gene, CDR1 is LNHDA and CDR2 is SQIVND (reference sequence). The CDR3 sequence is 16 residues long. CDR3 in amino acids: CASTDRTGAPTGELFF. CDR3 nucleotide sequence: TGTGCCAGTACCGACCGAACGGGGGCCCCCACCGGGGAGCTGTTTTTT. Combining the CDR3 with reference TRBV19 and TRBJ2-2 gives the whole variable domain DGGITQSPKYLFRKEGQNVTLSCEQNLNHDAMYWYRQDPGQGLRLIYYSQIVNDFQKGDIAEGYSVSREKKESFPLTVTSAQKNPTAFYLCASTDRTGAPTGELFFGEGSRLTVL.

J is TRBJ2-7 and V is TRBV7-9, with D perhaps TRBD1 or TRBD2 (5 bases each). This CDR3 is 15 amino acids long. Trimming left V 0 bases short and J 3 bases short, with 12 bases between. Germline loops: CDR1 SEHNR, CDR2 FQNEAQ (reference sequence). CDR3 nucleotides: TGTGCCAGCAGCTTAGCTGATGGTGGGGGCTACGAGCAGTACTTC. Translation: CASSLADGGGYEQYF.

In this sample, this clone turned up a few times. J is TRBJ1-1 and V is TRBV7-9; a weak D match, TRBD1 (5 bases). The germline gives CDR1 SEHNR, CDR2 FQNEAQ (reference sequence). The CDR3 sequence is 13 residues long. Trimming removed 5 bases from V and 3 bases from J, with 10 bases in between. CDR3 loop: CASSPTVDTEAFF. CDR3 in DNA: TGTGCCAGCAGCCCGACAGTAGACACTGAAGCTTTCTTT.

The rearrangement links TRBV15 to TRBJ2-7, with D possibly TRBD1 on 6 matching bases. The CDR3 has 15 residues. Trimming took 5 bases from V and 3 from J, leaving 17 bases between them. The germline V gene encodes CDR1 LNHNV and CDR2 YYDKDF (reference sequence). CDR3 residues: CATSFIRDTDYEQYF. The CDR3 DNA reads TGTGCCACCAGCTTTATCCGGGACACTGACTACGAGCAGTACTTC.

This clone was seen once. The V call is TRBV18, the J call TRBJ1-2; maybe TRBD1 (6 bases). The length of the CDR3 is 13 residues. From germline, CDR1 is KGHSH and CDR2 LQKENI. V gave up 6 bases and J gave up 4 bases, with 12 bases separating them. This chain's CDR3 is CASSEGQSYGYTF. DNA for the CDR3: TGTGCCAGCTCCGAGGGACAAAGCTATGGCTACACCTTC.

The chain employs TRBV7-6 and TRBJ1-1, with D unresolved. The germline V gene encodes CDR1 SGHVS and CDR2 FNYEAQ. The CDR3 has 14 amino acids. Trimming left V 0 bases short and J 1 base short, with 6 bases between. CDR3 in DNA: TGTGCCAGCAGCTTAGCGGAGACGAACACTGAAGCTTTCTTT. It is translated as CASSLAETNTEAFF.

This chain joins TRBV15 and TRBJ1-1; 7 bases are shared with TRBD1. Losses at the gene ends were 11 bases for V and 0 bases for J; bases not matched to a gene: 6. Germline CDR1 reads LNHNV; CDR2 reads YYDKDF (reference sequence). There are 13 residues in the CDR3. In DNA form, the CDR3 reads TGTGCCGCGGGGGGACAGATGAACACTGAAGCTTTCTTT. This gives the protein CAAGGQMNTEAFF.

The rearrangement joins TRBV7-6 to TRBJ2-3; D not resolved. The CDR3 extends over 15 amino acids. Trimming took 2 bases from V and 2 from J, leaving 11 bases between them. Germline V gene sequence: CDR1 SGHVS, CDR2 FNYEAQ. CDR3 in DNA: TGTGCCAGCAGCTTACGAATAGTACCCACAGATACGCAGTATTTT. Residues: CASSLRIVPTDTQYF.

J is TRBJ1-3 and V is TRBV14; no clear D. V was cut by 5 bases and J by 4 bases, with 9 bases left in between. The germline V gene has CDR1 SGHDN and CDR2 FVKESK. CDR3 size: 13 residues. CDR3 sequence: CASSREYGNTIYF. The CDR3 region has the DNA TGTGCCAGCAGCAGGGAGTACGGAAACACCATATATTTT.

V gene TRBV10-3 combines with J gene TRBJ1-5; no reliable D call. The CDR3 runs 13 residues. The germline V gene has CDR1 ENHRY and CDR2 SYGVKD. Trimming took off 7 bases at V and 3 bases at J, with 10 bases between the two ends. The CDR3 reads CAIKAGINQPQHF. The DNA for the CDR3 is TGTGCCATCAAGGCAGGAATCAATCAGCCCCAGCATTTT.

This sequence joins TRBV4-2 and TRBJ2-7; perhaps TRBD1 as D (6 bases). Germline lookup yields CDR1 LGHNA and CDR2 YNFKEQ. Between the trimmed V and J ends, which lost 3 bases and 0 bases, there was a span of 18 bases. This CDR3 spans 17 amino acids. The CDR3 nucleotides are TGTGCCAGCAGCCACGAGGGGACGGGACAACTCTCCTACGAGCAGTACTTC. It specifies CASSHEGTGQLSYEQYF.

The chain recombines TRBV5-1 with TRBJ1-1; TRBD1 agrees at 8 bases. This CDR3 region has 12 residues. In germline, CDR1 is SGHRS, CDR2 YFSETQ. V shed 5 bases and J 6 bases; nucleotides not matched to a gene: 3. The DNA for the CDR3 is TGCGCCAGCAGGAAACAGGGGGCTGAAGCTTTCTTT. Its protein is CASRKQGAEAFF.

The gene calls are TRBV5-4 and TRBJ2-3, with 12 bases lining up with TRBD2. This CDR3 is 15 amino acids long. The junction had 6 bases not matched to a gene; V was cut back by 4 bases and J by 6 bases. Germline values: CDR1 SGHNT, CDR2 YYREEE (reference sequence). The CDR3 nucleotides are TGTGCCAGCAGCCCCCCTAGCGGGGGGGAGGATACGCAGTATTTT. Translated: CASSPPSGGEDTQYF.

The chain uses TRBV7-3 and TRBJ2-3, with 12 bases aligning to TRBD2. V lost 5 bases and J lost 0; bases outside the gene matches: 3. Germline CDR1 SGHTA, CDR2 FQGTGA. This CDR3 is built from 16 residues. CDR3 region: CASSPGLAGSTDTQYF. DNA of the CDR3: TGTGCCAGCAGCCCTGGACTAGCGGGAAGCACAGATACGCAGTATTTT. Full variable domain (outside the CDR3, taken from reference TRBV7-3 and TRBJ2-3): GAGVSQTPSNKVTEKGKYVELRCDPISGHTALYWYRQSLGQGPEFLIYFQGTGAADDSGLPNDRFFAVRPEGSVSTLKIQRTERGDSAVYLCASSPGLAGSTDTQYFGPGTRLTVL.

On this clone itself: Compared with germline, one end of the junction differs, possibly owing to a read error. DNA for the CDR3: TGCAGCGTTGACTGGTCGGCCAATGTGCAGTTCTTC. This sequence encodes CSVDWSANVQFF. The chain carries TRBV29-1 and TRBJ2-1; no firm D call. The CDR3 extends over 12 amino acids. Germline assignment: CDR1 SQVTM and CDR2 ANQGSEA.

The V call is TRBV5-4, the J call TRBJ1-2, with 7 nucleotides matching TRBD1. With V trimmed by 4 bases and J by 4 bases, 13 bases remained unmatched. Germline V gives CDR1 SGHNT, CDR2 YYREEE (reference sequence). CDR3 size: 16 residues. In DNA form, the CDR3 reads TGTGCCAGCAGCACACAGGGGAGGGGAGGGTTCTATGGCTACACCTTC. It specifies CASSTQGRGGFYGYTF.

The chain employs TRBV4-2 and TRBJ2-7; 7 bases agree with TRBD2. CDR1 and CDR2 from the germline V gene are LGHNA and YNFKEQ. Germline trimming cut 4 bases from V and 6 bases from J; bases unmatched to any gene: 9. This CDR3 spans 14 amino acids. The CDR3 sequence: CASSPQLREGEQYF. DNA for the CDR3: TGTGCCAGCAGCCCACAACTCAGGGAGGGCGAGCAGTACTTC.

J is TRBJ1-1 and V is TRBV7-3; tentative D call: TRBD1 (5 bases). V was pared by 7 bases and J by 1 base, with 10 bases between. CDR1 is SGHTA and CDR2 is FQGTGA in the germline V gene. This CDR3 spans 13 amino acids. Here the CDR3 DNA reads TGTGCCAGCAAACGGACATCGAACACTGAAGCTTTCTTT. Its protein is CASKRTSNTEAFF.

The rearrangement links TRBV9 to TRBJ1-1, with no clear D. V was clipped by 0 bases and J by 3 bases, with 3 bases between them. Germline-derived CDR1 and CDR2 are SGDLS and YYNGEE. This CDR3 is built from 12 residues. CDR3 sequence reads: CASSVEDTEAFF. CDR3 in DNA: TGTGCCAGCAGCGTAGAAGACACTGAAGCTTTCTTT.

The chain has TRBV11-2 and TRBJ1-1, with D possibly TRBD1 on 5 matching bases. Per germline, CDR1 SGHAT and CDR2 FQNNGV. The CDR3 has 14 residues. Trimming removed 5 bases from V and 0 bases from J, with 10 bases in between. The CDR3 here is CASSVRGMNTEAFF. The CDR3 DNA is TGTGCCAGCAGCGTAAGGGGTATGAACACTGAAGCTTTCTTT. The variable domain in full, completed from reference TRBV11-2 and TRBJ1-1, reads EAGVAQSPRYKIIEKRQSVAFWCNPISGHATLYWYQQILGQGPKLLIQFQNNGVVDDSQLPKDRFSAERLKGVDSTLKIQPAKLEDSAVYLCASSVRGMNTEAFFGQGTRLTVV.

The rearrangement joins TRBV13 to TRBJ2-5, with 10 bases identical to TRBD1. Germline CDR1 reads PRHDT; CDR2 reads FYEKMQ (reference sequence). The CDR3 consists of 16 residues. The V segment lost 2 bases and the J segment 6 bases; nucleotides outside the gene matches: 9. CDR3: CASSLTGTGDGQTQYF. The CDR3 DNA is TGTGCCAGCAGCTTAACCGGGACAGGGGATGGGCAGACCCAGTACTTC.

This chain connects TRBV7-2 to TRBJ2-5; D possibly uses TRBD1 or TRBD2 (5 bases each). The germline V and J ends were trimmed by 6 bases and 5 bases, with 19 bases remaining between them. The CDR3 totals 15 residues. CDR1 is SGHTA, CDR2 FQGNSA, per germline. The CDR3 DNA sequence: TGTGCCAGCAGTCGGATGGGGTCCGGGGCGGAGACCCAGTACTTC. Protein sequence: CASSRMGSGAETQYF.

This clone has more than one count but fewer than ten. This chain's CDR3 is CASSISMNTEAFF. For the CDR3, the DNA is TGTGCCAGTAGTATCAGTATGAACACTGAAGCTTTCTTT. The rearrangement links TRBV19 to TRBJ1-1; D gene ambiguous. Trimming took off 3 bases at V and 0 bases at J, with 5 bases between the two ends. The CDR3 is 13 amino acids. Germline V CDR1 and CDR2: LNHDA, SQIVND (reference sequence).